A selection of T cell receptor beta chains follows, all from one sample in a study of naive CD8 T cells in extremely preterm neonates. Here immunoSEQ multiplex PCR was the method, and the copy in TCRdb shows in-frame clones only, minus some. The sample holds fewer than 9,000 clones; around 98% are singletons and the top ten take roughly 2.9%. The material sequenced was naive CD8+ T cells from blood. The source of these receptors is a human donor in good health. CDR3s include the opening cysteine and the closing phenylalanine or tryptophan. The order of the fields is CDR3 DNA, CDR3 protein, clone size, V gene, J gene, D gene. D genes are given only for firm matches. Only some rows state a clone size, as once, few, many or a class for expanded clones.

CDR3nt: TGCGCCAGCAGCTTGATGCAGGGGATCGACGAGCAGTACTTC; CDR3aa: CASSLMQGIDEQYF; abundance: -; v_gene: TRBV5-1; j_gene: TRBJ2-7; d_gene: -
CDR3nt: TGCGCCAGCAGCTGGGGGGGGTCGGTCCCCTACGAGCAGTACTTC; CDR3aa: CASSWGGSVPYEQYF; abundance: -; v_gene: TRBV5-1; j_gene: TRBJ2-7; d_gene: TRBD2
CDR3nt: TGCAGCGCCGCTAGCGGGAGTCGTTTCGGGGAGCTGTTTTTT; CDR3aa: CSAASGSRFGELFF; abundance: -; v_gene: TRBV29-1; j_gene: TRBJ2-2; d_gene: TRBD2
CDR3nt: TGTGCCAGCAGTTTATCGACGGGGACAGTGGATGGCTACACCTTC; CDR3aa: CASSLSTGTVDGYTF; abundance: -; v_gene: TRBV27; j_gene: TRBJ1-2; d_gene: TRBD1
CDR3nt: TGTGCCAGCAGCTTAGATCCGGAGGGCACTGAAGCTTTCTTT; CDR3aa: CASSLDPEGTEAFF; abundance: -; v_gene: TRBV7-9; j_gene: TRBJ1-1; d_gene: -
CDR3nt: TGTGCCAGCAGCCAAGAGGGGCTAGCGCAGTACAATGAGCAGTTCTTC; CDR3aa: CASSQEGLAQYNEQFF; abundance: -; v_gene: TRBV4-2; j_gene: TRBJ2-1; d_gene: -
CDR3nt: TGTGCCAGCAGTGAAGACACGGCAGGGTACGGCTACACCTTC; CDR3aa: CASSEDTAGYGYTF; abundance: -; v_gene: TRBV25-1; j_gene: TRBJ1-2; d_gene: -
CDR3nt: TGTGCCAGCAGCCTTGGGACTAGCGGGGGATCAGAGACCCAGTACTTC; CDR3aa: CASSLGTSGGSETQYF; abundance: once; v_gene: TRBV14; j_gene: TRBJ2-5; d_gene: TRBD2
CDR3nt: TGTGCTATAGGGGGGGGTTACAATGAGCAGTTCTTC; CDR3aa: CAIGGGYNEQFF; abundance: -; v_gene: TRBV30; j_gene: TRBJ2-1; d_gene: -
CDR3nt: TGTGCCAGCAGCACGACAGGGTCCGTCGGGGAGCTGTTTTTT; CDR3aa: CASSTTGSVGELFF; abundance: -; v_gene: TRBV27; j_gene: TRBJ2-2; d_gene: TRBD1
CDR3nt: TGTGCCAGCAGCTCAACTAGCGGGAGGGATTACAATGAGCAGTTCTTC; CDR3aa: CASSSTSGRDYNEQFF; abundance: -; v_gene: TRBV11-3; j_gene: TRBJ2-1; d_gene: TRBD2